The 24 T cell receptor beta chains below all came from one sample that was sequenced in a study of beta chain features in type 1 diabetes. cDNA synthesis used the whole RNA isolate, giving expressed TCRB sequences. Repertoires were generated with immunoSEQ multiplex PCR, while TCRdb's copy carries only in-frame clones and drops some. Of under 900,000 clones in the sample, under 20% were seen once. Sequenced input: naive CD4+ T cells from blood. Every receptor here comes from a woman aged 18-29 years in good health.

The chain is built from TRBV28 and TRBJ2-5; 10 bases are shared with TRBD2. Germline lookup yields CDR1 MDHEN and CDR2 SYDVKM. V lost 7 bases to trimming and J lost 5 bases; unmatched junction nucleotides: 16. The CDR3 is 17 residues long. CDR3 coding DNA: TGTGCCAGCACCCCGGGGGGCCTAGCGGGAGTCACGGAGACCCAGTACTTC. This gives the protein CASTPGGLAGVTETQYF.

This chain connects TRBV10-3 to TRBJ2-1; 7 bases match TRBD1. The J segment lost 4 bases and the V segment lost 9 bases, leaving 6 bases of the junction unmatched. CDR1 and CDR2 from the germline V gene are ENHRY and SYGVKD. This CDR3 region has 13 residues. The chain's CDR3 is CAITTGHYNEQFF. CDR3 DNA: TGTGCCATTACGACAGGGCATTACAATGAGCAGTTCTTC.

This clone was seen more than once but under ten times. This sequence joins TRBV28 and TRBJ2-7; the match to TRBD2 covers 13 bases. Germline V CDR1 and CDR2: MDHEN, SYDVKM. Trimming removed 6 bases from V and 4 bases from J; junction bases left unmatched: 6. This CDR3 region has 15 residues. Here the CDR3 reads CASSHPLAGGYEQYF. CDR3 bases: TGTGCCAGCAGCCACCCACTAGCGGGAGGGTACGAGCAGTACTTC.

The chain has TRBV11-2 and TRBJ1-1; D ambiguous. Trimming left V 3 bases short and J 0 bases short, with 8 bases between. Germline V CDR1 and CDR2: SGHAT, FQNNGV. The CDR3 consists of 14 residues. The CDR3 loop is CASSFGDLNTEAFF. The CDR3 DNA reads as TGTGCCAGCAGCTTTGGAGATCTGAACACTGAAGCTTTCTTT.

The V gene is TRBV15, the J gene TRBJ1-2, with 7 positions matching TRBD1. The CDR3 is made up of 15 amino acids. CDR1 and CDR2 (germline): LNHNV, YYDKDF (reference sequence). The V gene end was trimmed by 5 bases and the J gene end by 0 bases; junction bases not matched to a gene: 6. The CDR3 region is CATSLGTAPNYGYTF. The CDR3 coding sequence is TGTGCCACCAGCCTCGGGACAGCTCCTAACTATGGCTACACCTTC.

This clone was counted a single time. The chain carries TRBV27 and TRBJ1-2; 9 bases line up with TRBD1. The CDR3 runs to 17 residues. Germline V gene data show CDR1 as MNHEY and CDR2 as SMNVEV (reference sequence). The trim removed 1 base at V and 7 bases at J, leaving 13 bases unmatched. As DNA, the CDR3 is TGTGCCAGCAGTTTATTTCGCCCTACAGGGGGCGATGGTGGCTACACCTTC. This encodes CASSLFRPTGGDGGYTF.

This chain connects TRBV4-3 to TRBJ1-2, with a tentative D call TRBD1 (5 bases). This CDR3 is 16 amino acids long. Germline CDR1 and CDR2: LGHNA and YSLEER. V was trimmed by 0 bases and J by 0 bases, leaving 11 bases between them. The CDR3 DNA sequence: TGCGCCAGCAGCCAAGAGGGGACCGGCCCTAACTATGGCTACACCTTC. Translated: CASSQEGTGPNYGYTF.

The chain carries TRBV7-9 and TRBJ2-2, with 12 positions matching TRBD2. The CDR3 has 14 residues. Trimming took 11 bases from V and 0 from J; bases not matched to a gene: 1. Per the germline V gene, CDR1 is SEHNR and CDR2 is FQNEAQ (reference sequence). The CDR3 sequence is CAGLAGSNTGELFF. The CDR3 nucleotides are TGTGCCGGACTAGCGGGATCGAACACCGGGGAGCTGTTTTTT.

V is TRBV5-4 and J is TRBJ2-7; D perhaps matches TRBD1 (5 bases). The germline gives CDR1 SGHNT, CDR2 YYREEE (reference sequence). This CDR3 spans 11 amino acids. Deletions cut 4 bases from V and 6 bases from J, with 8 bases between. The CDR3 loop reads CASSLTGEQYF. DNA for the CDR3: TGTGCCAGCAGCCTTACAGGCGAGCAGTACTTC.

J is TRBJ2-7 and V is TRBV5-5, with no clear D. Germline V gene sequence: CDR1 SGHKS, CDR2 YYEKEE (reference sequence). The CDR3 totals 14 residues. V was pared by 1 base and J by 6 bases, with 14 bases between. The CDR3 protein is CASSLYPGLVEQYF. The DNA of the CDR3 is TGTGCCAGCAGCTTGTATCCGGGTCTAGTCGAGCAGTACTTC. The complete variable domain, with remaining parts taken from reference TRBV5-5 and TRBJ2-7, reads DAGVTQSPTHLIKTRGQQVTLRCSPISGHKSVSWYQQVLGQGPQFIFQYYEKEERGRGNFPDRFSARQFPNYSSELNVNALLLGDSALYLCASSLYPGLVEQYFGPGTRLTVT.

This clone was counted between two and nine times. Within the sample, other DNA sequences also encode this same CDR3. This chain connects TRBV7-6 to TRBJ2-5; D might be TRBD1 (7 bases). V was clipped by 1 base and J by 5 bases, with 11 bases between them. Germline assignment: CDR1 SGHVS and CDR2 FNYEAQ. This CDR3 spans 14 amino acids. As DNA, the CDR3 is TGTGCCAGCAGCTTAGTAGCAGGGGGGGAGACCCAGTACTTC. The encoded protein is CASSLVAGGETQYF.

This clone has more than one count but fewer than ten. The gene calls are TRBV11-2 and TRBJ2-7; 10 bases map to TRBD1. CDR3 length: 15 residues. Germline values: CDR1 SGHAT, CDR2 FQNNGV. Unmatched junction bases numbered 5, after V lost 4 bases and J lost 2 bases. The CDR3 bases are TGTGCCAGCAGCTCGCGGACAGGGGGGACCTACGAGCAGTACTTC. Translated, it gives CASSSRTGGTYEQYF.

The gene calls are TRBV11-1 and TRBJ1-1; D might be TRBD1 (6 bases). Trimming took off 5 bases at V and 10 bases at J, with 14 bases between the two ends. The CDR3 length is 12 residues. Germline CDR1 and CDR2: SGHAT and FQDESV (reference sequence). The CDR3 bases are TGTGCCAGCAGCCCAGGGGTCCGCACAGCTTTCTTT. This codes for CASSPGVRTAFF.

This clone occurred a few times. The J gene is TRBJ1-5, the V gene TRBV2; D is unclear. Deletions cut 3 bases from V and 11 bases from J, with 14 bases between. Germline lookup yields CDR1 SNHLY and CDR2 FYNNEI. This CDR3 has 13 amino acids. The chain's CDR3 is CASSEESTVAQHF. CDR3 nucleotides: TGTGCCAGCAGTGAGGAGAGTACAGTCGCCCAGCATTTT.

The rearrangement joins TRBV5-4 to TRBJ2-2; 12 bases align to TRBD2. Germline lookup yields CDR1 SGHNT and CDR2 YYREEE (reference sequence). J was trimmed by 1 base and V by 4 bases; bases with no gene match: 5. CDR3 size: 17 residues. CDR3 nucleotide sequence: TGTGCCAGCAGCACAGGGACTAGCGGGCGGAACACCGGGGAGCTGTTTTTT. Residues: CASSTGTSGRNTGELFF.

V usage is TRBV7-2 and J usage is TRBJ2-1; TRBD1 or TRBD2 may be the D gene (5 bases each). Germline V CDR1 and CDR2: SGHTA, FQGNSA. The V end was cut by 4 bases, the J end by 7 bases, with 17 bases between. The CDR3 length is 15 residues. The CDR3, as DNA: TGTGCCAGCAGCTCCCCGGGGCGGCAGACGAATGAGCAGTTCTTC. Protein: CASSSPGRQTNEQFF.

This clone was observed a few times. The V and J genes are TRBV19 and TRBJ1-5; D remains ambiguous. Trimming left V 5 bases short and J 9 bases short, with 11 bases between. The CDR3 is made up of 12 amino acids. Germline assignment: CDR1 LNHDA and CDR2 SQIVND (reference sequence). The CDR3 spells CASSSFGSPQHF. In nucleotides, the CDR3 is TGTGCCAGTAGTTCGTTTGGCTCGCCCCAGCATTTT. The full variable domain, with the rest looked up from reference TRBV19 and TRBJ1-5, is DGGITQSPKYLFRKEGQNVTLSCEQNLNHDAMYWYRQDPGQGLRLIYYSQIVNDFQKGDIAEGYSVSREKKESFPLTVTSAQKNPTAFYLCASSSFGSPQHFGDGTRLSIL.

The chain combines TRBV7-9 with TRBJ2-7, with D perhaps being TRBD1 or TRBD2 (5 bases each). CDR1 is SEHNR and CDR2 is FQNEAQ in the germline V gene (reference sequence). Trimming took off 3 bases at V and 2 bases at J, with 14 bases between the two ends. This CDR3 region has 15 residues. CDR3 bases: TGTGCCAGCAGCTTTTCACTGGGGGAAACCTACGAGCAGTACTTC. It is translated as CASSFSLGETYEQYF.

This clone showed up just a few times. The V gene is TRBV7-2, the J gene TRBJ2-1; D perhaps matches TRBD1 (5 bases). The CDR3 sequence is 14 residues long. Germline CDR1 reads SGHTA; CDR2 reads FQGNSA. V lost 1 base and J lost 7, with 11 bases in between. The CDR3 DNA follows: TGTGCCAGCAGCTTAGGGGGCCGGGTGAATGAGCAGTTCTTC. Amino acids: CASSLGGRVNEQFF. The whole variable domain, remainder taken from reference TRBV7-2 and TRBJ2-1, is GAGVSQSPSNKVTEKGKDVELRCDPISGHTALYWYRQSLGQGLEFLIYFQGNSAPDKSGLPSDRFSAERTGGSVSTLTIQRTQQEDSAVYLCASSLGGRVNEQFFGPGTRLTVL.

The chain carries TRBV7-2 and TRBJ2-7; 7 nucleotides agree with TRBD2. Trimming took 4 bases from V and 2 from J; bases not matched to a gene: 2. This CDR3 region has 13 residues. Germline V gene sequence: CDR1 SGHTA, CDR2 FQGNSA. The CDR3 protein is CASSWGLTYEQYF. CDR3 bases: TGTGCCAGCAGCTGGGGACTAACCTACGAGCAGTACTTC.

V usage is TRBV9 and J usage is TRBJ2-7; a weak D match, TRBD1 (6 bases). Trimming left V 3 bases short and J 4 bases short, with 11 bases between. The germline CDR1 and CDR2 sequences are SGDLS and YYNGEE. This CDR3 region has 13 residues. CDR3 nucleotides: TGTGCCAGCAGCGCTGGACAGAATTACGAGCAGTACTTC. Its protein product is CASSAGQNYEQYF. The complete variable domain, with remaining parts taken from reference TRBV9 and TRBJ2-7, reads DSGVTQTPKHLITATGQRVTLRCSPRSGDLSVYWYQQSLDQGLQFLIQYYNGEERAKGNILERFSAQQFPDLHSELNLSSLELGDSALYFCASSAGQNYEQYFGPGTRLTVT.

The genes are TRBV6-6 and TRBJ2-7; no firm D call. The germline V gene encodes CDR1 MNHNY and CDR2 SVGAGI (reference sequence). The CDR3 has 11 residues. Trimming took 5 bases from V and 3 from J, leaving 5 bases between them. The CDR3: CASSGFYEQYF. The CDR3 region has the DNA TGTGCCAGCAGTGGCTTCTACGAGCAGTACTTC.

The genes are TRBV6-6 and TRBJ2-2; TRBD1 matches 8 bases. Germline V CDR1 and CDR2: MNHNY, SVGAGI (reference sequence). V was pared by 7 bases and J by 9 bases, with 10 bases of the junction left unmatched. The CDR3 length is 14 residues. This chain's CDR3 is CASTDRGDYRELFF. The CDR3 DNA reads TGTGCCAGCACAGACAGGGGAGATTACCGGGAGCTGTTTTTT.

The chain recombines TRBV11-2 with TRBJ2-5, with TRBD1 identical over 7 bases. Losses at the gene ends were 5 bases for V and 5 bases for J; bases not matched to a gene: 8. CDR1 is SGHAT, CDR2 FQNNGV, per germline. CDR3 length equals 14 residues. CDR3 amino acids: CASSHTGVGETQYF. CDR3 nucleotide sequence: TGTGCCAGCAGCCACACAGGGGTTGGGGAGACCCAGTACTTC.